This T cell receptor beta chain was identified during a study of naive and memory T cell subsets. As for this clonotype: What it binds is not known.

The beta constant-region primer was an equimolar mix of two oligonucleotides covering TRBC1 and TRBC2. The ligated cDNA underwent four PCR rounds using SP2 and nested alpha and beta constant-region primers. Using its own MiXCR run on the UMI-ligation and nested PCR reads, TCRdb lists one record per CDR3 protein. The sample shows roughly 83,000 distinct CDR3 sequences, approximately 10% of them seen only once. Regarding the study as a whole: Naive repertoires, especially CD8, held a few larger clonotypes, possibly memory cells re-expressing CD45RA.

This sequence originates from a human donor in good health. The sequenced sample was naive CD4+ T cells from blood.

Written as DNA, the CDR3 is TGTGCCAGCAGCTCCCCTTATGGGGGCTCAGATACGCAGTATTTT. The encoded protein is CASSSPYGGSDTQYF. The rearrangement uses TRBV7-8 and TRBJ2-3, with D possibly TRBD1 on 6 matching bases. CDR3 size: 15 residues. Germline values: CDR1 SGHVS, CDR2 FQNEAQ. V lost 4 bases to trimming and J lost 4 bases, with 15 bases between them.